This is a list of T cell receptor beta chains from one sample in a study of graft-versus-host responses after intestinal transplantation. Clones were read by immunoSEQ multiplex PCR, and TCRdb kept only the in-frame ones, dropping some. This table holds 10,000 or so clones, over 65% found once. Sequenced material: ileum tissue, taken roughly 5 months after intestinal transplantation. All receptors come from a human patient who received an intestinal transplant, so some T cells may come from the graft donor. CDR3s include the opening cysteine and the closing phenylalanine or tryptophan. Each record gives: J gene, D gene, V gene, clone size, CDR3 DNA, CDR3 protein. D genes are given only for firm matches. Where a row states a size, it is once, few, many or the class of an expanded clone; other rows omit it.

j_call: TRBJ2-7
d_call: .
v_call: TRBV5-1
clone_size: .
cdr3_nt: TGCGCCAGCAGCTCCTCGACAACCTACGAGCAGTACTTC
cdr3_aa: CASSSSTTYEQYF

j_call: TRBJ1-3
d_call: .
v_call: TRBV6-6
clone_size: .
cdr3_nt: TGTGCCAGCAGTTACTCGAGTATAGAGATGATATATTTT
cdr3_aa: CASSYSSIEMIYF

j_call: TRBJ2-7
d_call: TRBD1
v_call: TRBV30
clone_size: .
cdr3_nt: TGTGCCTGCCGGAGACAGGGCCACTTTGCCTCCTCCTACGAGCAGTACTTC
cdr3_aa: CACRRQGHFASSYEQYF

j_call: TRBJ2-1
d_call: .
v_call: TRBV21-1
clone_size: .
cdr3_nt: TGTGCCAGCAGCAAGACCGGGATCAATGAGCAGTTCTTC
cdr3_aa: CASSKTGINEQFF

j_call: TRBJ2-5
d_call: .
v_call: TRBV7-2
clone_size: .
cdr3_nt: TGTGCCAGCAGCGCCCGACAGGGAGGGACCCAGTACTTC
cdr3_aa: CASSARQGGTQYF

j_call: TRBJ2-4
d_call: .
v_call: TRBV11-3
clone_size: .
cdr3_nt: TGTGCCAGCAGCTTAGCGGGAGAAAACATTCAGTACTTC
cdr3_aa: CASSLAGENIQYF

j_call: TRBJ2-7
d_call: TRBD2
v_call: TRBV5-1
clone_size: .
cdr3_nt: TGCGCCAGCAGGGGGGGGACGGCCATCGGCGAGCAGTACTTC
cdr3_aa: CASRGGTAIGEQYF

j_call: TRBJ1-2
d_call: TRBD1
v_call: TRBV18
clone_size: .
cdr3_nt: TGTGCCAGCTCACCGACCCACGGACAGGACGTAGGCTATGGCTACACCTTC
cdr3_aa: CASSPTHGQDVGYGYTF

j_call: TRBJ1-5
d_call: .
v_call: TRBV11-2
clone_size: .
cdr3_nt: TGTGCCAGCAGCTTCGATCGGGGTCAGCCCCAGCATTTT
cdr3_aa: CASSFDRGQPQHF

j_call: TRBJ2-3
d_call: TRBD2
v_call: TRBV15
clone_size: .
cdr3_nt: TGTGCCACCAGGGCTAGCGGGGACACAGATACGCAGTATTTT
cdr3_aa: CATRASGDTDTQYF

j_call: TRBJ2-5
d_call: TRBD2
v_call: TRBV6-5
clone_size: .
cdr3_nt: TGTGCCAGCAGACTAGCGGGGGGGCAAGAGACCCAGTACTTC
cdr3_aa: CASRLAGGQETQYF

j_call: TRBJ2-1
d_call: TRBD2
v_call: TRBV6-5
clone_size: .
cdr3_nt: TGTGCCAGCAGTTACCCCCTCGCGGGAGGGGACAATGAGCAGTTCTTC
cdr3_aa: CASSYPLAGGDNEQFF

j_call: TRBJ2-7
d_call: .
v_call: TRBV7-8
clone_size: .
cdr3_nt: TGTGCCAGCAGCCAACAGGGAACCAACGAGCAGTACTTC
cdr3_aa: CASSQQGTNEQYF

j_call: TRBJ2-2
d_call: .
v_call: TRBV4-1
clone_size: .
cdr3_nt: TGCGCCAGCAGCCAAGTAAGCGACACCGGGGAGCTGTTTTTT
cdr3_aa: CASSQVSDTGELFF

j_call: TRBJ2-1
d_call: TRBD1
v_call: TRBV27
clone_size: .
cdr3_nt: TGTGCCAGCAGAGGACAGGGCGATGAGCAGTTCTTC
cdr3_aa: CASRGQGDEQFF

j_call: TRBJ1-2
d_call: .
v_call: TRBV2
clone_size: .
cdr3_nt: TGTGCCAGCAACTACGGCCAACCCTATGGCTACACCTTC
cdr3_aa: CASNYGQPYGYTF

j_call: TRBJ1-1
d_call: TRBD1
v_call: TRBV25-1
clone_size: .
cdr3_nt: TGTGCCAGCGGAGAATCGGGGACAGGGGGCGACACTGAAGCTTTCTTT
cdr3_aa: CASGESGTGGDTEAFF

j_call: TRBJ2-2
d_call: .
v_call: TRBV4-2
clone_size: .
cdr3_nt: TGTGCCAGCAGCCACTGGAGGGCCAACACCGGGGAGCTGTTTTTT
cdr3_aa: CASSHWRANTGELFF

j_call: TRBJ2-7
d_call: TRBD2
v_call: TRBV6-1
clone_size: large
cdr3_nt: TGTGCCAGCAGTGAACTAGCGGGGGGTTCCTACGAGCAGTACTTC
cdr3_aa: CASSELAGGSYEQYF

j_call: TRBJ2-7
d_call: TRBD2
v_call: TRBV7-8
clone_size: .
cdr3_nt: TGTGCCAGCAGCCGCGGACTAGCGGGAGGGTACGAGCAGTGCTTC
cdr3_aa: CASSRGLAGGYEQCF

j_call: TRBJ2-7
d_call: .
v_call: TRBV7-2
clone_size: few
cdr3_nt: TGTGCCAGCAGCTTAGCGGCCACCTACGAGCAGTACTTC
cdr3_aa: CASSLAATYEQYF

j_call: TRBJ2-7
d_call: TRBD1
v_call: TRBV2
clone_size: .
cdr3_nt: TGTGCCAGCAGTAACCACGGGACAGGGGGCATCCAGCAGTACTTC
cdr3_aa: CASSNHGTGGIQQYF

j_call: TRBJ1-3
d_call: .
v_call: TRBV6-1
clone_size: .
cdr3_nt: TGTGCCAGCAGGGTAGATTCCTTCTCTGGAAACACCATATATTTT
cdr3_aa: CASRVDSFSGNTIYF

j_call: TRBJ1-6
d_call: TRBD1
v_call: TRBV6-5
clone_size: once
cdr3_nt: TGTGCCAGCAGTACGTGGACAGGGAATTCACCCCTCCACTTT
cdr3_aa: CASSTWTGNSPLHF

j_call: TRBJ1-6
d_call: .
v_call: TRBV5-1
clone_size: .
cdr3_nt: TGCGCCAGCAGCTTGGGACAGAGGACAGCTATTGTTTCACCCCTCCACTTT
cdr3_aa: CASSLGQRTAIVSPLHF

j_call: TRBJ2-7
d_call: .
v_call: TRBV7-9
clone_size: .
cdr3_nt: TGTGCCAGCAGCTCAAGCAGGGGTCCCTACGAGCAGTACTTC
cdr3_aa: CASSSSRGPYEQYF

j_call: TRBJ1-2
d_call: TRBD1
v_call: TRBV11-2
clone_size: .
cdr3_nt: TGTGCCAGCAGACTCGACAGGGGAAGGCTTAACTATGGCTACACCTTC
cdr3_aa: CASRLDRGRLNYGYTF

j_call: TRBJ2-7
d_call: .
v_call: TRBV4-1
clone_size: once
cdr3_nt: TGCGCCAGCAGCCCCAGAGGGTATTGGGCCCTCTCCTACGAGCAGTACTTC
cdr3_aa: CASSPRGYWALSYEQYF

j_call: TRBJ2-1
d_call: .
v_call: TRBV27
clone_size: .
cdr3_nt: TGTGCCAGCATGGGGCTGAGCTCCTACAATGAGCAGTTCTTC
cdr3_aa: CASMGLSSYNEQFF

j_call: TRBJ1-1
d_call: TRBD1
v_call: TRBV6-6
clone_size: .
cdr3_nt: TGTGCCAGCAGTTACGGACAGGAAAAAACTGAAGCTTTCTTT
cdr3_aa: CASSYGQEKTEAFF

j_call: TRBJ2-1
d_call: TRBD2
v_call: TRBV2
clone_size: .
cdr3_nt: TGTGCCAGCATGAGCGGGATATCCTACAATGAGCAGTTCTTC
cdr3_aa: CASMSGISYNEQFF

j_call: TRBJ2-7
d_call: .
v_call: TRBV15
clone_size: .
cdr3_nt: TGTGCCACCAGCAGAGAAGGCACACCGGGCGAGCAGTACTTC
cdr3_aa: CATSREGTPGEQYF